Listed below are T cell receptor beta chains from one sample, sequenced in a study of T cell changes during pregnancy in multiple sclerosis. TCRdb keeps only in-frame clones here, not all; method: immunoSEQ multiplex PCR. Among tens of thousands of clones listed, around 94% were seen once. This material consisted of peripheral blood, taken in the third trimester of pregnancy. These TCRs come from a female donor with multiple sclerosis, enrolled in a pregnancy study. Both conserved end residues are trimmed from each CDR3. Fields, in order: J gene, clone size, V gene, CDR3 protein. Size values are once, few and many counts, or a class for expanded clones, and some rows have none.

J: TRBJ1-1
size: NA
V: TRBV6-1
CDR3: ATILDGINTEAF

J: TRBJ2-5
size: NA
V: TRBV11-2
CDR3: ASRSGYQETQY

J: TRBJ2-5
size: NA
V: TRBV6-1
CDR3: ASSEGLSGYQETQY

J: TRBJ2-7
size: NA
V: TRBV7-6
CDR3: ASSLFDSGSEQY

J: TRBJ1-1
size: NA
V: TRBV19
CDR3: ASSASAEAF

J: TRBJ2-2
size: NA
V: TRBV9
CDR3: ASGSGINTGELF

J: TRBJ2-7
size: NA
V: TRBV28
CDR3: ASSSSGGYEQY

J: TRBJ2-7
size: once
V: TRBV19
CDR3: ASSPREDLYEQY

J: TRBJ2-1
size: once
V: TRBV5-1
CDR3: ASRWRRGTSGPYNEQF

J: TRBJ2-7
size: NA
V: TRBV4-2
CDR3: ASSQDLGYEQY

J: TRBJ1-2
size: NA
V: TRBV5-6
CDR3: ASSPGTGHHYGYT

J: TRBJ2-5
size: NA
V: TRBV5-1
CDR3: ASSRWLGGQQETQY

J: TRBJ2-2
size: NA
V: TRBV15
CDR3: ATSYPTGGTSGELF

J: TRBJ2-2
size: NA
V: TRBV28
CDR3: ASRRRTGELF

J: TRBJ1-5
size: NA
V: TRBV12-5
CDR3: ASGLVGTGLWVNQPQH

J: TRBJ1-2
size: NA
V: TRBV7-6
CDR3: ASNPGWGGAGGDGYT

J: TRBJ1-2
size: NA
V: TRBV10-3
CDR3: AISDPALTANYGYT

J: TRBJ2-1
size: NA
V: TRBV11-3
CDR3: ASSSGTSGSPNEQF

J: TRBJ2-5
size: NA
V: TRBV7-9
CDR3: ASSFSRTGYQETQY

J: TRBJ1-1
size: NA
V: TRBV4-3
CDR3: ASSQDEGHMNTEAF

J: TRBJ2-3
size: NA
V: TRBV19
CDR3: ASSPRGEGRDTQY

J: TRBJ1-5
size: NA
V: TRBV28
CDR3: ASSTPGQVLSNQPQH

J: TRBJ1-1
size: NA
V: TRBV18
CDR3: ASSPSGGNTEAF

J: TRBJ2-3
size: NA
V: TRBV27
CDR3: ASSRGLAGARDTQY

J: TRBJ2-7
size: NA
V: TRBV7-2
CDR3: ASSLSASGSYEQY

J: TRBJ2-3
size: NA
V: TRBV7-3
CDR3: ASSLSRGMGTDTQY

J: TRBJ1-4
size: once
V: TRBV5-5
CDR3: ASSLVDGQVSTNEKLF

J: TRBJ2-3
size: NA
V: TRBV6-1
CDR3: ASSEGGGHSASSTDTQY

J: TRBJ2-7
size: NA
V: TRBV10-2
CDR3: ASSEGTAYEQY

J: TRBJ2-1
size: NA
V: TRBV19
CDR3: ASSSAGYNEQF

J: TRBJ1-1
size: once
V: TRBV12-5
CDR3: ASGLVLPGLNTEAF

J: TRBJ2-7
size: NA
V: TRBV28
CDR3: ASSSPTGGSPWRVEQY

J: TRBJ2-7
size: few
V: TRBV27
CDR3: ASKDMAGGNYEQY

J: TRBJ2-1
size: NA
V: TRBV27
CDR3: ASSFSPGRGSYNEQF

J: TRBJ2-7
size: NA
V: TRBV27
CDR3: ASSLSASYEQY

J: TRBJ2-3
size: NA
V: TRBV5-1
CDR3: ASSPGGIAGGKRDTQY

J: TRBJ2-7
size: NA
V: TRBV7-9
CDR3: ASSLVEGAPEQY

J: TRBJ1-2
size: NA
V: TRBV6-6
CDR3: ASSLKDSTGYT

J: TRBJ2-7
size: NA
V: TRBV19
CDR3: ASSPGQGFEQY

J: TRBJ2-7
size: NA
V: TRBV6-4
CDR3: ASSDGLAYEQY

J: TRBJ1-1
size: NA
V: TRBV7-9
CDR3: ASSSFTGVIGEAF

J: TRBJ2-3
size: once
V: TRBV11-2
CDR3: ASSSLGLAVTDTQY

J: TRBJ2-1
size: NA
V: TRBV5-1
CDR3: ASSVSGSYNEQF

J: TRBJ2-7
size: NA
V: TRBV4-2
CDR3: ASSQGQAYEQY

J: TRBJ1-1
size: NA
V: TRBV5-6
CDR3: ASSFGTGGKAF

J: TRBJ2-5
size: NA
V: TRBV2
CDR3: ASSELAGGPGETQY

J: TRBJ2-1
size: NA
V: TRBV30
CDR3: AWRGLGGGSNEQF

J: TRBJ2-7
size: NA
V: TRBV27
CDR3: ASSAGLAIHEQY

J: TRBJ2-2
size: NA
V: TRBV9
CDR3: ASSVDAGVWPGELF

J: TRBJ2-1
size: NA
V: TRBV5-1
CDR3: ASKDRSGWGFSYNEQF

J: TRBJ1-1
size: NA
V: TRBV29-1
CDR3: SVLVQGGSGTEAF

J: TRBJ1-6
size: NA
V: TRBV5-1
CDR3: ASSWVGGGQGSPLH

J: TRBJ1-5
size: NA
V: TRBV30
CDR3: AWNRGPNQPQH

J: TRBJ1-1
size: NA
V: TRBV19
CDR3: ASRRGGTEAF

J: TRBJ1-3
size: NA
V: TRBV18
CDR3: ASSPKTGTGNTIY

J: TRBJ2-1
size: NA
V: TRBV5-1
CDR3: ASSLEGQGNNEQF